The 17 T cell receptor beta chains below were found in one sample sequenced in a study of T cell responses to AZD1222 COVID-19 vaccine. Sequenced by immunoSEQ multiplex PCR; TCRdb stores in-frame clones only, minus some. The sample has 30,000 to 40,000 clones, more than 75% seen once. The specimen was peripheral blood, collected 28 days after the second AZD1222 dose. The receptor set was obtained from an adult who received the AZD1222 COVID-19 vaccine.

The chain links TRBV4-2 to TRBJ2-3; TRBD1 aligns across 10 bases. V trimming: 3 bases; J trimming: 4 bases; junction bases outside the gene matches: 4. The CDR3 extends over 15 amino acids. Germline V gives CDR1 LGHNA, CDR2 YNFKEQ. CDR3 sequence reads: CASSHGQGVADTQYF. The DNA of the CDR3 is TGTGCCAGCAGCCATGGACAGGGGGTAGCAGATACGCAGTATTTT.

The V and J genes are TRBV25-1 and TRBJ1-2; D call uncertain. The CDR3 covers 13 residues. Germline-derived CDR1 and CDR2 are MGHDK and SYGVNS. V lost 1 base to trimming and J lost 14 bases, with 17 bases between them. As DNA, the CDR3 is TGTGCCAGCAGTGAATGGACGGATCGTGGGTGGACCTTC. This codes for CASSEWTDRGWTF.

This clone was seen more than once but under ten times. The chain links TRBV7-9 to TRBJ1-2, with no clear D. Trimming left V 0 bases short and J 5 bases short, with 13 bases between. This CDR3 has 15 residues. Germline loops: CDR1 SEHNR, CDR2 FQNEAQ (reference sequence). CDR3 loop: CASSLARERTYGYTF. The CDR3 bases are TGTGCCAGCAGCTTAGCGCGCGAGCGGACTTATGGCTACACCTTC.

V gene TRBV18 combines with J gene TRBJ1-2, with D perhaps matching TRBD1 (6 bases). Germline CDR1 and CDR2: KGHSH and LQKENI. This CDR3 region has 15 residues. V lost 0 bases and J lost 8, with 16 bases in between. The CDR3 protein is CASSPPGTTHGGYTF. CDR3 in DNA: TGTGCCAGCTCACCACCTGGGACAACTCACGGAGGCTACACCTTC.

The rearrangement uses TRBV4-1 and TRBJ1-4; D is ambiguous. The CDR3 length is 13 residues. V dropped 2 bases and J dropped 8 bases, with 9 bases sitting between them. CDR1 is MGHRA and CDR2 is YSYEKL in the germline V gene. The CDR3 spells CASSQTLGEKLFF. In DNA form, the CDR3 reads TGCGCCAGCAGCCAAACCTTGGGAGAAAAACTGTTTTTT.

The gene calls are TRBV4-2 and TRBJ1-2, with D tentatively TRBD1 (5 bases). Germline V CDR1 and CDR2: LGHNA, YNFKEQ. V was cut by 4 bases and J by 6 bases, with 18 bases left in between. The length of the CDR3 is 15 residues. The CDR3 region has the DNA TGTGCCAGCAGCCCCCCCGCCGGGCAGGGAGATGGCTACACCTTC. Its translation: CASSPPAGQGDGYTF.

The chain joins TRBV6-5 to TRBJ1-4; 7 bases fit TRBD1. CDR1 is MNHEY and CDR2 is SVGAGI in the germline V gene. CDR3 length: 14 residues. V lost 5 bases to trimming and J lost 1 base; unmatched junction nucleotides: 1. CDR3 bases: TGTGCCAGCAGTCAGGGGGGAACTAATGAAAAACTGTTTTTT. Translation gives CASSQGGTNEKLFF.

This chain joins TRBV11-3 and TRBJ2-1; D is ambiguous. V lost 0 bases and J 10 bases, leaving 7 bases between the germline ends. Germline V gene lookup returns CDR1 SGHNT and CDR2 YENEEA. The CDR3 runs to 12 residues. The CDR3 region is CASSLDLREQFF. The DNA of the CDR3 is TGTGCCAGCAGCTTAGATCTCCGGGAGCAGTTCTTC.

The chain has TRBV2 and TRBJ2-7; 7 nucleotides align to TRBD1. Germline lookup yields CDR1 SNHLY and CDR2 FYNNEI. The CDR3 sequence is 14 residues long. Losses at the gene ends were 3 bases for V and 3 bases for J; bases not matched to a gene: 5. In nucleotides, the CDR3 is TGTGCCAGCAGTGACCGGGACAGCGTCTACGAGCAGTACTTC. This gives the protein CASSDRDSVYEQYF.

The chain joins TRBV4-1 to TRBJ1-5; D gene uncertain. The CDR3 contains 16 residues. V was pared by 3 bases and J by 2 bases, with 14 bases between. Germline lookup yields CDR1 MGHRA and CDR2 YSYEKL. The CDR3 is CASSHLTGRGNQPQHF. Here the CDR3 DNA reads TGCGCCAGCAGCCACCTCACTGGGCGGGGCAATCAGCCCCAGCATTTT.

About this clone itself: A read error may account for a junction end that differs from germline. CDR3 region: CARSGLSYNSPLHF. The CDR3 coding sequence is TGTGCCAGAAGTGGGCTATCCTATAATTCACCCCTCCACTTT. V gene TRBV6-4 combines with J gene TRBJ1-6; D gene unclear. This CDR3 has 14 amino acids. Germline CDR1 MRHNA, CDR2 SNTAGT.

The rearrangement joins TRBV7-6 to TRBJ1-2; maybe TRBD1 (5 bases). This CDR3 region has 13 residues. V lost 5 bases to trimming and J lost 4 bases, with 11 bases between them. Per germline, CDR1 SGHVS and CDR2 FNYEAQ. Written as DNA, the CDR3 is TGTGCCAGCAGCCCTGGGACGTCCTATGGCTACACCTTC. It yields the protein CASSPGTSYGYTF.

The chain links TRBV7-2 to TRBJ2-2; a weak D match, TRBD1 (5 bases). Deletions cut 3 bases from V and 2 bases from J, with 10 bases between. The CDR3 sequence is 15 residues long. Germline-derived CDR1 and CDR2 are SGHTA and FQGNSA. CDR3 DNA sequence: TGTGCCAGCAGCTTTCAGGGAAGCAACACCGGGGAGCTGTTTTTT. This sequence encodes CASSFQGSNTGELFF.

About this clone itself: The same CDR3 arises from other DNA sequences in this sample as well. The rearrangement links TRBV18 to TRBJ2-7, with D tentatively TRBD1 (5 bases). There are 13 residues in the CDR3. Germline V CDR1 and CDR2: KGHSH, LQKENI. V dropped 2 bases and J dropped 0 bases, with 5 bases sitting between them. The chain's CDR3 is CASSPGASYEQYF. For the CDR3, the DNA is TGTGCCAGCTCACCAGGGGCCTCCTACGAGCAGTACTTC.

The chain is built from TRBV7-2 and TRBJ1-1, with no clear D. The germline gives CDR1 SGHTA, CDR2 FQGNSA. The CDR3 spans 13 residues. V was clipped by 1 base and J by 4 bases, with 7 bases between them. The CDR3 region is CASSLDVTTEAFF. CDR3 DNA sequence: TGTGCCAGCAGCTTAGATGTTACCACTGAAGCTTTCTTT.

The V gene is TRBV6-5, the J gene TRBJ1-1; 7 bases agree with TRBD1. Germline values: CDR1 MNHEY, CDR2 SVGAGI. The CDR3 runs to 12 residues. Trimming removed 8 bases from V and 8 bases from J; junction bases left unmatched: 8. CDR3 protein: CASPGPGQEAFF. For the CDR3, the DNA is TGTGCCAGCCCCGGACCGGGACAGGAAGCTTTCTTT.

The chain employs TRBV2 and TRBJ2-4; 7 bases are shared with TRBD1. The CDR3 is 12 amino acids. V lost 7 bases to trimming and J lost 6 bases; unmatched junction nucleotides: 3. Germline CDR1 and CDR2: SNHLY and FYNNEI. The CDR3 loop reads CASTGTVNIQYF. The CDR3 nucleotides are TGTGCCAGCACGGGGACAGTAAACATTCAGTACTTC.